This TCR beta chain was sequenced for a study of blood T cell repertoires in COVID-19. Study summary: Whether acute or convalescent, the COVID-19 samples came from the United States, Italy and Spain. T cells, B-cell-depleted T cells, or PBMCs provided the cDNA or gDNA that served as material.

Methods used by the authors: Estimation of nucleated cell counts was performed using reference gene primer amplification. The table came from immunoSEQ multiplex PCR; TCRdb's copy has only in-frame clones and leaves some out. V and J calls and clone size are copied from that table; D and trimming were computed from the DNA. The sample yields just under 65,000 clones, around four fifths seen once. The CDR3 loop spans 15 amino acids. CDR1 is LGHDT, CDR2 YNNKEL, per germline (reference sequence). Trimming stripped 0 bases from V and 4 bases from J, with 10 bases between. This TCR was sampled from a human donor in a cohort sampled during active COVID-19. This sequence joins TRBV3-1 (or the pseudogene TRBV3-2) and TRBJ1-3; D remains unclear. Sequencing was done on a sample of peripheral blood. The CDR3 sequence: CASSQDWSGGNTIYF. Written as DNA, the CDR3 is TGTGCCAGCAGCCAAGATTGGTCAGGAGGAAACACCATATATTTT.